A single count supports the clone carrying this T cell receptor (beta chain). This is likely a read error, given that the CDR3 carries no conserved phenylalanine or tryptophan at its end. cDNA specific to TCR beta was made from 450 to 650 ng of total RNA, with a constant-region primer employed for priming. Each TCR beta library was derived from three nested multiplex PCR rounds that employed slightly modified ARM-PCR. With TRBV1-TRBV30 forward primers and a C-beta reverse primer, the first two PCR rounds were run for roughly 10 cycles each. TCRdb re-called the multiplex PCR reads through MiXCR, storing one row per CDR3 protein. The table has approximately 110,000 distinct CDR3 sequences, less than 80% seen once. The data were obtained in a study of tumor-infiltrating lymphocytes in primary liver carcinoma. RNA and DNA were co-extracted from 20-30 mg of unsorted bulk tissue. Germline CDR1 SEHNR, CDR2 FQNEAQ (reference sequence). V was clipped by 5 bases and J by 0 bases, with 7 bases between them. This CDR3 is 14 amino acids long.

Source material: liver tumor tissue from sampling region 1. Subset indicated: tumor region T1, superior pole. The chain joins TRBV7-9 to TRBJ2-2, with a tentative D call TRBD2 (5 bases). The sequence derives from a woman aged 60 to 75 with primary liver carcinoma and hepatitis B virus infection. CDR3 sequence: CASSPDSNTGELFL. DNA of the CDR3: TGTGCCAGCAGCCCGGACTCGAACACCGGGGAGCTGTTTCTT.